This TCR beta chain comes out of a study of blood T cell repertoires in COVID-19. Study overall: Acute and convalescent COVID-19 samples came from the United States, Italy and Spain. From T cells, B-cell-depleted T cells, or PBMCs came the material, which was cDNA or gDNA.

The CDR3 is 14 residues long. Trimming took 3 bases from V and 6 from J, leaving 17 bases between them. Germline CDR1 and CDR2: GTSNPN and SVGIG (reference sequence). Under the authors' procedure: Estimated nucleated cell counts came from reference gene primer amplification. Profiling relied on immunoSEQ multiplex PCR, and the TCRdb table lists in-frame clones only, not all of them. That table furnishes V, J and clone size, whereas the DNA furnished D and trimming. In the table there are some 220,000 clones, around 80% of which are singletons. The sequenced sample was peripheral blood. V usage is TRBV30 and J usage is TRBJ1-2; D remains unclear. The TCR was taken from a woman in her 70s with acute or convalescent COVID-19. The CDR3 here is CAWRKGTSRDGYTF. CDR3 nucleotide sequence: TGTGCCTGGAGGAAGGGAACCTCGAGGGATGGCTACACCTTC.